The clone carrying this T cell receptor (beta chain) came up once. Assay: immunoSEQ multiplex PCR; the TCRdb copy retains only in-frame clones and omits some. The profile shows about 90,000 clones, 83% of them singletons. The data derive from a study of PD-1 blockade in classical Hodgkin lymphoma. The CDR3 is made up of 11 amino acids. The V gene lost 3 bases and the J gene lost 2 bases, with 2 bases spanning the gap. The V gene's germline CDR1 is ENHRY and CDR2 SYGVKD. Stated time point: cycle 4 day 1 (C4D1), after six to seven weeks of nivolumab. Brentuximab vedotin exposure varied among the patients, all of whom had relapsed after autologous stem cell transplantation.

This rearrangement joins TRBV10-3 to TRBJ2-7; D uncertain. This TCR was sampled from a human donor with classical Hodgkin lymphoma. Here the sequenced sample was peripheral blood mononuclear cells (PBMCs), taken before the fourth cycle of nivolumab. CDR3 DNA: TGTGCCATCAGTGACCCCTACGAGCAGTACTTC. Its protein product is CAISDPYEQYF.